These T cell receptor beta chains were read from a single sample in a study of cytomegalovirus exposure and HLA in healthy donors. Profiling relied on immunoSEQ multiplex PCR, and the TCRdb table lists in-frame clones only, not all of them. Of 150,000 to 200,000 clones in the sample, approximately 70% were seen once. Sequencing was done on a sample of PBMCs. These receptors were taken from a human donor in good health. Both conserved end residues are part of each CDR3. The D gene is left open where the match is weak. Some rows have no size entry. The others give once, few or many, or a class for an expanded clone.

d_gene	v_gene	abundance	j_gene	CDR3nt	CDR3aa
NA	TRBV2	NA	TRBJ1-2	TGTGCCAGCCTTTTTTTACAGGAAAACTATGGCTACACCTTC	CASLFLQENYGYTF
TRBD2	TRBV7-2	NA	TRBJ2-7	TGTGCCAGCCATAGCGGGGGGGCCCACGAGCAGTACTTC	CASHSGGAHEQYF
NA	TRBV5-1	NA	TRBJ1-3	TGCGCCAGCAGCTTGGTCGGGGTTGCCTCTGGAAACACCATATATTTT	CASSLVGVASGNTIYF
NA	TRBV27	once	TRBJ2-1	TGTGCCAGCAGCCTGACAGAGGCCCGCGAGCAGTTCTTC	CASSLTEAREQFF
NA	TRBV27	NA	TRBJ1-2	TGTGCCAGCAGTTCCGCGCCCGGACAACCCAATAACTATGGCTACACCTTC	CASSSAPGQPNNYGYTF
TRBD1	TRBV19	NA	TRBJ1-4	TGTGCCAGTAGTATGGGAGGACAGGTCGAAAAACTGTTTTTT	CASSMGGQVEKLFF
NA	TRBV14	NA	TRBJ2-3	TGTGCCAGCAGCCCCCAGGCGACAACCACAGATACGCAGTATTTT	CASSPQATTTDTQYF
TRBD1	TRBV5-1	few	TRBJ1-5	TGCGCCAGCAGAGTTGGGACAGGGCTAAATCAGCCCCAGCATTTT	CASRVGTGLNQPQHF
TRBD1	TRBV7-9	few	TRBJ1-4	TGTGCCAGCAGCCCGACGACAGGGGGCCATGAAAAACTGTTTTTT	CASSPTTGGHEKLFF
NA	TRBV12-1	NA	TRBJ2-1	TGTGCCAGCAGCTTTCGTCCGTCCCGGGGGTCCCACAATGAGCAGTTCTTC	CASSFRPSRGSHNEQFF
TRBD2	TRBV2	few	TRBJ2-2	TGTGCCACCCCGGCGGGGGAGTTAGACGGGGAGCTGTTTTTT	CATPAGELDGELFF
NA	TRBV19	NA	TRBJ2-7	TGTGCCAGTAGTACTGGGACAAACGAGCAGTACTTC	CASSTGTNEQYF
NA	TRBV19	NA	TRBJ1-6	TGTGCCAGTACCCTACGCGGGGATTATAATTCACCCCTCCACTTT	CASTLRGDYNSPLHF
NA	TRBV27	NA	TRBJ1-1	TGTGCCAGCAGTTTATTTTCCTCGAACACTGAAGCTTTCTTT	CASSLFSSNTEAFF
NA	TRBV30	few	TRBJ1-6	TGTGCCTGGAGTCTTGCAGTTAATTCACCCCTCCACTTT	CAWSLAVNSPLHF
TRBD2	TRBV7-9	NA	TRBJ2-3	TGTGCCAGCAGACCCAGGTCGGATAGCGGGGGGCGAGGGACGCAGTATTTT	CASRPRSDSGGRGTQYF
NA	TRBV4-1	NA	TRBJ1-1	TGCGCCAGCAGCCAAGAATACGGTTACACTGAAGCTTTCTTT	CASSQEYGYTEAFF
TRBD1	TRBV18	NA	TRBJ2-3	TGTGCCAGCTCACGGCTCCGGCAAGGGACAGGGTTAGATACGCAGTATTTT	CASSRLRQGTGLDTQYF
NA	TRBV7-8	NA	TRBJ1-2	TGTGCCAGCAGCTCAAACGGGGGAAATGGCTACACCTTC	CASSSNGGNGYTF
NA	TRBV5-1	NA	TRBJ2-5	TGCGCCAGCAGCTTGTTTCAGTCAGGGAGGGAGACCCAGTACTTC	CASSLFQSGRETQYF
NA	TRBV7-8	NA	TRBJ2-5	TGTGCCAGCAGCGCCCGGGACATCCCGTACCAAGAGACCCAGTACTTC	CASSARDIPYQETQYF
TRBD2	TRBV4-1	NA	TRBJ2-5	TGCGCCAGCAGCCAATATTACCCGGGACTAGGACAAGAGACCCAGTACTTC	CASSQYYPGLGQETQYF
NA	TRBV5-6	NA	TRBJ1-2	TGTGCCAGCAGCTTGGTTTCGAGGAACTATGGCTACACCTTC	CASSLVSRNYGYTF
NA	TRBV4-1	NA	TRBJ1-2	TGCGCCAGCAGCCAACGTGGAGCTTGGACATATGGCTACACCTTC	CASSQRGAWTYGYTF
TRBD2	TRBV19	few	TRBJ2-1	TGTGCCAGTAGAGGACTAGCGGGGGCCAATGAGCAGTTCTTC	CASRGLAGANEQFF
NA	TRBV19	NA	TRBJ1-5	TGTGCCAGTAGGATGGGGCAGGGAAAGGTCACAGGCAGGAATCAGCCCCAGCATTTT	CASRMGQGKVTGRNQPQHF
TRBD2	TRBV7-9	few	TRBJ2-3	TGTGCCAGCATCCTACGTAGCGGGCCCCTCACAGATACGCAGTATTTT	CASILRSGPLTDTQYF
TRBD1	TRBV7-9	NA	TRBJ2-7	TGTGCCAGCAGCCCTGATGGACAGGGTTCGTACGAGCAGTACTTC	CASSPDGQGSYEQYF
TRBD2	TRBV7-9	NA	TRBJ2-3	TGTGCCAGCAGTGCGCGGGGGGGCCAAACAGATACGCAGTATTTT	CASSARGGQTDTQYF
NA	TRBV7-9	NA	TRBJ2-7	TGTGCCAGCAGCCCGGACAAATCCTACGAGCAGTACTTC	CASSPDKSYEQYF
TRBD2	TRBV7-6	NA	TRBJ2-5	TGTGCCAGCAGCTCCGGACTAGAGGGGACCCAGTACTTC	CASSSGLEGTQYF
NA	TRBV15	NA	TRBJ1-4	TGTGCCACCAGCAGAGATCGTGGGGGGGAAAAACTGTTTTTT	CATSRDRGGEKLFF
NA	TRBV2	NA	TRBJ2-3	TGTGCCAGCACCGCCGGGGGGCGCCTAGATACGCAGTATTTT	CASTAGGRLDTQYF
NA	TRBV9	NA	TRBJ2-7	TGTGCCAGCAGCGAGCATGGCCAGGACGAGCAGTACTTC	CASSEHGQDEQYF
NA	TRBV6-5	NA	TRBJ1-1	TGTGCCAGCAGTTACTCGACGGGTGAAGCTTTCTTT	CASSYSTGEAFF
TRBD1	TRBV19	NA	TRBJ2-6	TGTGCCAGTAGTATATGGGACAGCTCTGGGGCCAACGTCCTGACTTTC	CASSIWDSSGANVLTF
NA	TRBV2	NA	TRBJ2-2	TGTGCCAGCAGTGAGAGTGGGCACAACACCGGGGAGCTGTTTTTT	CASSESGHNTGELFF
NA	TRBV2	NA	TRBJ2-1	TGTGCCAGCAGGCGAGAGCAGTTCTTC	CASRREQFF
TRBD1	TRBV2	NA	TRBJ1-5	TGTGCCAGCAGTGGGGGACAGGAGGATCAGCCCCAGCATTTT	CASSGGQEDQPQHF
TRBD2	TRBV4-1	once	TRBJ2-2	TGCGCCAGCAGCCGAGGCCCGGGACTAGCGGGGGCCACCGGGGAGCTGTTTTTT	CASSRGPGLAGATGELFF
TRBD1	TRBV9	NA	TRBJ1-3	TGTGCCAGCAGCGCCCACAGGGGCGGTGGAAACACCATATATTTT	CASSAHRGGGNTIYF
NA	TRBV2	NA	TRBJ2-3	TGTGCCAGCAAGGGGACAATGGATACGCAGTATTTT	CASKGTMDTQYF
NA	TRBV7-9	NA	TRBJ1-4	TGTGCCAGCAGAGACACCAGTAATGAAAAACTGTTTTTT	CASRDTSNEKLFF
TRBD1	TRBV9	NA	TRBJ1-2	TGTGCCAGCAGCCCCACGGACAGGGGTAGTGGCTACACCTTC	CASSPTDRGSGYTF
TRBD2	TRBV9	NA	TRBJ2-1	TGTGCCAGCAGCGTAACTAGCGGGGGGCCGTCTAATGAGCAGTTCTTC	CASSVTSGGPSNEQFF
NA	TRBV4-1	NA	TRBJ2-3	TGCGCCAGCAGCCAAGATCCGGGGGTTATCACAGATACGCAGTATTTT	CASSQDPGVITDTQYF
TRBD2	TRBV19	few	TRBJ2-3	TGTGCCAGTAGTACCATGGGACTAGCAGTTAGCACAGATACGCAGTATTTT	CASSTMGLAVSTDTQYF
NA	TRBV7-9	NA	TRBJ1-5	TGTGCCAGCAGCTTCTATTTTGACAGTAAGAGCAATCAGCCCCAGCATTTT	CASSFYFDSKSNQPQHF
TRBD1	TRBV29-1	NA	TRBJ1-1	TGCAGCGTTGGGCATACCGGGACAGGGGGCACTGAAGCTTTCTTT	CSVGHTGTGGTEAFF
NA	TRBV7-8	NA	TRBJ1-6	TGTGCCAGCAGCTTAGTAACAGGATCACCCCTCCACTTT	CASSLVTGSPLHF
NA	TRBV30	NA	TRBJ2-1	TGTGCCTGGAGTGGTTGGCGGGGATCCTACAATGAGCAGTTCTTC	CAWSGWRGSYNEQFF
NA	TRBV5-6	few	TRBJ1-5	TGTGCCAGCAGCTTGGGAGCCGACAGTTATAGCAATCAGCCCCAGCATTTT	CASSLGADSYSNQPQHF
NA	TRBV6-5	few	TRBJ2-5	TGTGCCAGCAGTTACGTGAGGGGGGGGCGGGAGACCCAGTACTTC	CASSYVRGGRETQYF
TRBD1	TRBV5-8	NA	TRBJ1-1	TGTGCCAGCAGCTGGGGACAGGGATTATCCCAAGAAGCTTTCTTT	CASSWGQGLSQEAFF
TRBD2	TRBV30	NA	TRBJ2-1	TGTGCCTGGAGTGCTTGGACTAGCGGGGGGGCCGGGGAGCAGTTCTTC	CAWSAWTSGGAGEQFF
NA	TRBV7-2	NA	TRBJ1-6	TGTGCCAGCAGCTCAACACCAGGGTGGGGTGACTCCTATAATTCACCCCTCCACTTT	CASSSTPGWGDSYNSPLHF
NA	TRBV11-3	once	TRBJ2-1	TGTGCCAGCAGCTTGGAGCAGAATAATGAGCAGTTCTTC	CASSLEQNNEQFF